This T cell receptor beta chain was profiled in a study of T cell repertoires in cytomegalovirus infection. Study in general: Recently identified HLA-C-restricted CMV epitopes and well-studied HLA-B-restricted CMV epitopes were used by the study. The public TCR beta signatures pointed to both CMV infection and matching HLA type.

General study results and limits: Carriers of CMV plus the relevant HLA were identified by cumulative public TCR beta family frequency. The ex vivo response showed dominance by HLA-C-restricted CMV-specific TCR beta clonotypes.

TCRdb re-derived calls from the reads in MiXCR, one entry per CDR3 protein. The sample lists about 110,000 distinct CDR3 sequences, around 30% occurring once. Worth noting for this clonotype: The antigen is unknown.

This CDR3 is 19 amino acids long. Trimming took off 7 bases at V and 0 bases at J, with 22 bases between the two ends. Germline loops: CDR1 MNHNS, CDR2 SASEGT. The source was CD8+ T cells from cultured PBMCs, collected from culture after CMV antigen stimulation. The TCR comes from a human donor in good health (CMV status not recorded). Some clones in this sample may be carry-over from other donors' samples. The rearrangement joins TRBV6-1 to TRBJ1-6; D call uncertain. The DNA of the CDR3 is TGTGCCAGCACCCCATGGGTAGGGCCCTTCCCCTCCTATAATTCACCCCTCCACTTT. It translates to CASTPWVGPFPSYNSPLHF.